The rows below give T cell receptor beta chains drawn from one sample of a study of cytomegalovirus exposure and HLA in healthy donors. Some clones are missing from TCRdb's copy, which holds only in-frame ones; the method was immunoSEQ multiplex PCR. The sample carries about 170,000 clones, 75% to 90% recorded once. Sequenced sample: PBMCs. The receptors here all came from a man aged 25-45 years in good health and CMV-seropositive. Each CDR3 is given with its conserved first and last residue. The D gene is left open where the match is weak. Clone size is stated in some rows and not others, as once, few, many or a class when expanded.

D	J	size	V	CDR3	DNA
.	TRBJ1-2	.	TRBV5-4	CASSFRPVWANYGYTF	TGTGCCAGCAGCTTCCGGCCCGTATGGGCCAACTATGGCTACACCTTC
TRBD2	TRBJ2-5	.	TRBV5-4	CATRGGSPETQYF	TGTGCCACCCGGGGGGGGAGTCCGGAGACCCAGTACTTC
.	TRBJ2-3	many	TRBV6-5	CASSFRETDTQYF	TGTGCCAGCAGTTTCCGAGAAACAGATACGCAGTATTTT
.	TRBJ1-2	.	TRBV6-6	CASSYPAGENYGYTF	TGTGCCAGCAGTTACCCCGCCGGGGAGAACTATGGCTACACCTTC
.	TRBJ1-2	.	TRBV11-3	CASSVGQGNYGYTF	TGTGCCAGCAGCGTCGGGCAGGGAAACTATGGCTACACCTTC
.	TRBJ1-2	.	TRBV29-1	CSALGGKENYLHGYTF	TGCAGCGCCTTGGGGGGAAAGGAGAACTACCTACATGGCTACACCTTC
.	TRBJ1-1	.	TRBV18	CASSRAATGGNTEAFF	TGTGCCAGCTCACGGGCCGCGACAGGCGGGAACACTGAAGCTTTCTTT
TRBD1	TRBJ2-5	few	TRBV5-4	CASSLDRGETQYF	TGTGCCAGCAGCTTGGACAGGGGGGAGACCCAGTACTTC
.	TRBJ2-7	.	TRBV4-1	CASSQDSYGAYSSYEQYF	TGCGCCAGCAGCCAAGATAGTTATGGGGCTTATAGCTCCTACGAGCAGTACTTC
TRBD1	TRBJ2-3	.	TRBV7-9	CASSRTGGAADTQYF	TGTGCCAGCAGCCGGACAGGCGGAGCGGCAGATACGCAGTATTTT
TRBD1	TRBJ2-7	.	TRBV2	CASRGTGVYEQYF	TGTGCCAGCAGAGGGACAGGGGTCTACGAGCAGTACTTC
.	TRBJ2-2	.	TRBV5-1	CASSFSGSHTGELFF	TGCGCCAGCAGCTTCAGCGGGTCTCACACCGGGGAGCTGTTTTTT
.	TRBJ1-5	few	TRBV28	CASLPGHLSNQPQHF	TGTGCCAGCCTCCCGGGACACCTTAGCAATCAGCCCCAGCATTTT
.	TRBJ2-7	.	TRBV5-4	CASSSQGSYEQYF	TGTGCCAGCAGCTCTCAGGGCTCCTACGAGCAGTACTTC
.	TRBJ2-1	.	TRBV10-3	CAISVTYNEQFF	TGTGCCATCAGTGTAACCTACAATGAGCAGTTCTTC
TRBD1	TRBJ1-1	.	TRBV27	CASSSGRDRGRVNTEAFF	TGTGCCAGCAGTTCAGGCCGGGACAGGGGACGGGTGAACACTGAAGCTTTCTTT
.	TRBJ1-5	.	TRBV7-8	CASSPTRTAFNQPQHF	TGTGCCAGCAGCCCAACCAGGACAGCCTTCAATCAGCCCCAGCATTTT
.	TRBJ2-5	.	TRBV5-4	CASSSVKETQYF	TGTGCCAGCAGCTCCGTAAAAGAGACCCAGTACTTC
TRBD1	TRBJ1-4	few	TRBV25-1	CASSRQGDEKLFF	TGTGCCAGCAGTCGGCAGGGGGACGAAAAACTGTTTTTT
.	TRBJ1-1	few	TRBV4-1	CASSQVGWGEAFF	TGCGCCAGCAGCCAAGTAGGATGGGGCGAAGCTTTCTTT
.	TRBJ1-1	once	TRBV5-4	CASSPSGVLNTEAFF	TGTGCCAGCAGCCCCTCGGGAGTCTTGAACACTGAAGCTTTCTTT
TRBD2	TRBJ2-3	.	TRBV2	CAILGLAGGPSTDTQYF	TGTGCCATCTTAGGACTAGCGGGGGGTCCTAGCACAGATACGCAGTATTTT
TRBD1	TRBJ2-7	.	TRBV4-1	CASSRGTGVRGNEQYF	TGCGCCAGCAGCCGAGGAACAGGGGTTCGGGGTAACGAGCAGTACTTC
.	TRBJ2-7	.	TRBV14	CASSPTEAGYFEQYF	TGTGCCAGCAGCCCGACAGAGGCCGGTTATTTCGAGCAGTACTTC
TRBD2	TRBJ2-1	.	TRBV4-1	CASRGTSGGKYNEQFF	TGCGCCAGCAGAGGAACTAGCGGGGGGAAGTACAATGAGCAGTTCTTC
TRBD2	TRBJ2-7	.	TRBV7-9	CASSLVAGGRYEQYF	TGTGCCAGCAGCTTAGTAGCGGGAGGACGTTACGAGCAGTACTTC
.	TRBJ1-3	.	TRBV11-3	CASSLAGSGNTIYF	TGTGCCAGCAGCTTAGCCGGCTCTGGAAACACCATATATTTT
.	TRBJ1-2	.	TRBV5-1	CASSLAGGAGYTF	TGCGCCAGCAGCTTGGCCGGGGGGGCGGGCTACACCTTC
TRBD2	TRBJ2-7	.	TRBV7-9	CASSLGGTKESEQYF	TGTGCCAGCAGCTTAGGAGGGACTAAGGAGAGCGAGCAGTACTTC
.	TRBJ1-6	.	TRBV27	CASSTLGGYNSPLHF	TGTGCCAGCAGCACGTTGGGGGGCTATAATTCACCCCTCCACTTT
.	TRBJ1-4	.	TRBV5-1	CASSLDRSNEKLFF	TGCGCCAGCAGCTTGGACAGGTCTAATGAAAAACTGTTTTTT
TRBD1	TRBJ1-4	.	TRBV30	CAFGTDANEKLFF	TGTGCCTTTGGGACAGACGCTAATGAAAAACTGTTTTTT
.	TRBJ1-2	once	TRBV5-1	CASSLADDPRGYTF	TGCGCCAGCAGCTTGGCCGACGACCCGAGGGGCTACACCTTC
.	TRBJ1-1	.	TRBV30	CASNGGAQPEAFF	TGTGCCTCAAACGGAGGGGCACAGCCCGAAGCTTTCTTT